A single sample is the source of the 25 T cell receptor beta chains below, sequenced in a study of lymphopenia after photon versus proton radiotherapy. Generated by immunoSEQ multiplex PCR, the TCRdb table keeps only in-frame clones and is missing some. The table has tens of thousands of clones, 84% seen once. Sequenced material: peripheral blood, taken from a patient treated with proton-based radiotherapy. These receptors all stem from a woman aged 70-85 years with pancreatic cancer.

The J gene is TRBJ2-3, the V gene TRBV28; 7 bases are shared with TRBD2. Trimming at V came to 8 bases and at J to 0 bases, leaving 2 bases not matched to a gene. CDR1 MDHEN and CDR2 SYDVKM come from the germline V gene. The length of the CDR3 is 13 residues. CDR3 in DNA: TGTGCCAGCCGTAGCGGGAGCACAGATACGCAGTATTTT. This sequence encodes CASRSGSTDTQYF.

This chain joins TRBV6-5 and TRBJ1-2, with 9 positions matching TRBD1. Germline CDR1 is MNHEY and CDR2 is SVGAGI. The CDR3 length is 14 residues. Trimming at V came to 6 bases and at J to 5 bases, leaving 7 bases not matched to a gene. In nucleotides, the CDR3 is TGTGCCAGCAGGCGACAGGGGGTAGGGTATGGCTACACCTTC. Translated, it gives CASRRQGVGYGYTF.

The rearrangement links TRBV18 to TRBJ2-1; maybe TRBD2 (6 bases). From germline, CDR1 is KGHSH and CDR2 LQKENI. Trimming removed 4 bases from V and 8 bases from J, with 12 bases in between. The CDR3 runs 13 residues. CDR3 sequence reads: CASSRTERDEQFF. The CDR3 DNA follows: TGTGCCAGCTCACGAACAGAGCGGGATGAGCAGTTCTTC.

The J gene is TRBJ2-3, the V gene TRBV16, with TRBD2 matching over 13 bases. This CDR3 has 16 residues. Germline V gives CDR1 KGHSY, CDR2 FQNENV. V gave up 4 bases and J gave up 4 bases; unmatched junction bases: 5. The CDR3 reads CASSPWTSGSSDTQYF. The DNA of the CDR3 is TGTGCCAGCAGCCCGTGGACTAGCGGGAGTTCAGATACGCAGTATTTT. The variable domain in full, completed from reference TRBV16 and TRBJ2-3, reads GEEVAQTPKHLVRGEGQKAKLYCAPIKGHSYVFWYQQVLKNEFKFLISFQNENVFDETGMPKERFSAKCLPNSPCSLEIQATKLEDSAVYFCASSPWTSGSSDTQYFGPGTRLTVL.

This chain links TRBV2 with TRBJ2-5; possible D gene TRBD1, 6 bases. Trimming shortened V by 6 bases and J by 2 bases, and 16 bases separated the two germline ends. Germline V lookup: CDR1 SNHLY, CDR2 FYNNEI. CDR3 length: 15 amino acids. Written as DNA, the CDR3 is TGTGCCAGCAGATCTTCCGGGACACAACAAGAGACCCAGTACTTC. Residues: CASRSSGTQQETQYF.

The V call is TRBV2, the J call TRBJ2-7, with 10 bases identical to TRBD1. J lost 3 bases, V lost 2 bases, and 7 bases had no gene match. This CDR3 spans 16 amino acids. Germline CDR1 is SNHLY and CDR2 is FYNNEI. The CDR3 loop reads CASSEPRQGADYEQYF. CDR3 coding DNA: TGTGCCAGCAGTGAACCTAGACAGGGGGCAGACTACGAGCAGTACTTC.

V usage is TRBV10-3 and J usage is TRBJ2-7; 14 nucleotides line up with TRBD2. Germline CDR1 is ENHRY and CDR2 is SYGVKD. V was pared by 4 bases and J by 7 bases, with 6 bases of the junction left unmatched. The CDR3 is 15 amino acids. The CDR3 loop reads CAISAGLAGVGEQYF. The DNA of the CDR3 is TGTGCCATCAGTGCGGGACTAGCGGGAGTAGGAGAGCAGTACTTC.

This clone was recorded once. V usage is TRBV27 and J usage is TRBJ1-5, with D maybe TRBD1 (5 bases). Germline V gives CDR1 MNHEY, CDR2 SMNVEV (reference sequence). Trimming left V 3 bases short and J 0 bases short, with 12 bases between. The CDR3 consists of 16 residues. The CDR3 DNA sequence: TGTGCCAGCAGTTTCCGGGGGGAGATTAGCAATCAGCCCCAGCATTTT. Translating gives CASSFRGEISNQPQHF.

V is TRBV20-1 and J is TRBJ1-2; 10 bases align to TRBD1. After removal of 8 bases from V and 8 bases from J, the junction contained 2 bases not matched to a gene. The CDR3 contains 10 residues. The germline V gene has CDR1 DFQATT and CDR2 SNEGSKA (reference sequence). CDR3 amino acids: CSRQGAGYTF. The CDR3 coding sequence is TGCAGTAGACAGGGGGCCGGCTACACCTTC.

The chain has TRBV7-2 and TRBJ1-2, with TRBD1 matching 7 bases. Germline trimming cut 4 bases from V and 4 bases from J; bases unmatched to any gene: 6. The CDR3 covers 14 residues. Germline assignment: CDR1 SGHTA and CDR2 FQGNSA. CDR3 DNA: TGTGCCAGCAGCTCCTTACAGGGGAGCTATGGCTACACCTTC. Its protein is CASSSLQGSYGYTF.

The gene calls are TRBV7-3 and TRBJ1-2; D gene ambiguous. This CDR3 has 16 amino acids. Germline V lookup: CDR1 SGHTA, CDR2 FQGTGA. V lost 5 bases to trimming and J lost 2 bases, with 18 bases between them. CDR3 protein: CASSPEVGLRNYGYTF. The CDR3 DNA reads as TGTGCCAGCAGCCCGGAGGTCGGTTTACGAAACTATGGCTACACCTTC.

The chain joins TRBV19 to TRBJ1-1; TRBD1 is a possible D gene (5 bases). With 7 bases removed from V and 12 bases from J, the gap between germline ends came to 24 bases. This CDR3 has 14 amino acids. Germline lookup yields CDR1 LNHDA and CDR2 SQIVND (reference sequence). The CDR3 bases are TGTGCCAGTATCCGCGAGAAGGGCCCGGGGACCACTTTCTTT. The encoded protein is CASIREKGPGTTFF.

CDR3 sequence: CASRRTGVNTGELFF. The CDR3 nucleotides read TGTGCCAGCAGAAGGACAGGGGTAAACACCGGGGAGCTGTTTTTT. The chain employs TRBV6-1 and TRBJ2-2, with 9 bases identical to TRBD1. There are 15 residues in the CDR3. CDR1 is MNHNS and CDR2 is SASEGT in the germline V gene. Germline trimming cut 6 bases from V and 2 bases from J; bases unmatched to any gene: 4.

The gene calls are TRBV5-1 and TRBJ2-1; 13 bases match TRBD2. The germline V gene encodes CDR1 SGHRS and CDR2 YFSETQ. V dropped 0 bases and J dropped 8; count of bases not matched to a gene: 11. The CDR3 covers 18 residues. CDR3 amino acids: CASSLVSLAGGASDEQFF. CDR3 in DNA: TGCGCCAGCAGCTTGGTATCACTAGCGGGAGGGGCTAGCGATGAGCAGTTCTTC.

V gene TRBV7-6 combines with J gene TRBJ1-2; TRBD1 aligns across 8 bases. Germline V gives CDR1 SGHVS, CDR2 FNYEAQ. V shed 2 bases and J 2 bases; nucleotides not matched to a gene: 4. This CDR3 region has 15 residues. The CDR3 spells CASSLRQGLNYGYTF. DNA for the CDR3: TGTGCCAGCAGCTTACGACAGGGGCTAAACTATGGCTACACCTTC.

The rearrangement links TRBV5-3 to TRBJ2-6; no definite D call. Being an ORF, TRBV5-3 has a function that is uncertain. The CDR3 length is 13 residues. The ends were cut back, 8 bases at V and 2 bases at J, with 8 bases in the middle. The CDR3 nucleotides are TGTGCCAGCAGCAAGACTGGGGCCAACGTCCTGACTTTC. This gives the protein CASSKTGANVLTF.

The chain combines TRBV5-8 with TRBJ1-3; D ambiguous. Trimming took 0 bases from V and 2 from J, leaving 9 bases between them. In germline, CDR1 is SGHTS, CDR2 YDEGEE. The CDR3 has 15 residues. The CDR3 DNA reads TGTGCCAGCAGCTTGGGTGACCGAACTGGAAACACCATATATTTT. This sequence encodes CASSLGDRTGNTIYF.

The gene calls are TRBV6-1 and TRBJ2-1, with a possible D match to TRBD1 (8 bases). From germline, CDR1 is MNHNS and CDR2 SASEGT. The CDR3 is 16 amino acids. V lost 4 bases to trimming and J lost 8 bases, with 21 bases between them. Here the CDR3 reads CASSVEQGGGQYEQFF. CDR3 DNA sequence: TGTGCCAGCAGTGTTGAACAGGGGGGGGGACAATATGAGCAGTTCTTC.

V and J are TRBV19 and TRBJ2-2; TRBD1 matches at 7 bases. The CDR3 contains 14 residues. Germline V gene lookup returns CDR1 LNHDA and CDR2 SQIVND (reference sequence). Trimming cost V 8 bases and J 0 bases; bases outside gene matches: 3. CDR3 bases: TGTGCCAGTCGAGGGACAGCGAACACCGGGGAGCTGTTTTTT. Its protein is CASRGTANTGELFF.

The chain uses TRBV23-1 and TRBJ2-1, with D perhaps being TRBD1 or TRBD2 (6 bases each). TRBV23-1 is labeled an ORF, and its function is uncertain. The CDR3 is 17 residues long. Deletions cut 0 bases from V and 0 bases from J, with 12 bases between. The CDR3 protein is CASSQSRDKSSYNEQFF. CDR3 in DNA: TGCGCCAGCAGTCAATCGCGGGACAAGAGCTCCTACAATGAGCAGTTCTTC.

This clone turned up a few times. The chain recombines TRBV25-1 with TRBJ1-6, with TRBD1 identical over 9 bases. The V and J ends lost 5 bases and 10 bases, in that order; junction bases with no gene match: 12. The germline gives CDR1 MGHDK, CDR2 SYGVNS. The CDR3 extends over 16 amino acids. CDR3 bases: TGTGCCAGCAGTATCGGGACAGGGTCCCCGGGATCACCCCTCCACTTT. Its protein product is CASSIGTGSPGSPLHF. The full variable domain, in which reference TRBV25-1 and TRBJ1-6 provide the parts outside the CDR3, is EADIYQTPRYLVIGTGKKITLECSQTMGHDKMYWYQQDPGMELHLIHYSYGVNSTEKGDLSSESTVSRIRTEHFPLTLESARPSHTSQYLCASSIGTGSPGSPLHFGNGTRLTVT.

The V call is TRBV6-5, the J call TRBJ2-1; 7 bases match TRBD2. Germline lookup yields CDR1 MNHEY and CDR2 SVGAGI. V shed 6 bases and J 12 bases; nucleotides not matched to a gene: 11. This CDR3 comprises 13 residues. The CDR3 nucleotides read TGTGCCAGCAGGTCCACGACTAGCTGGGGGCAGTTCTTC. Its protein is CASRSTTSWGQFF.

In its sample, this clone was seen once. The V gene is TRBV25-1, the J gene TRBJ2-1, with TRBD1 matching 7 bases. Germline trimming cut 7 bases from V and 5 bases from J; bases unmatched to any gene: 11. The germline V gene has CDR1 MGHDK and CDR2 SYGVNS. This CDR3 spans 15 amino acids. The CDR3 DNA is TGTGCCAGCACCAAGGGGACAGCGAGGAACAATGAGCAGTTCTTC. It encodes CASTKGTARNNEQFF.

This clone appeared a few times. The rearrangement uses TRBV15 and TRBJ2-2, with D tentatively TRBD2 (6 bases). The CDR3 totals 17 residues. Germline assignment: CDR1 LNHNV and CDR2 YYDKDF (reference sequence). V was trimmed by 0 bases and J by 1 base, leaving 12 bases between them. The CDR3 loop is CATSRDRAGLNTGELFF. CDR3 DNA sequence: TGTGCCACCAGCAGAGATCGAGCGGGCCTGAACACCGGGGAGCTGTTTTTT.

The rearrangement joins TRBV10-3 to TRBJ2-4, with 9 bases identical to TRBD1. V was clipped by 10 bases and J by 7 bases; unmatched bases: 11. This CDR3 contains 14 residues. Germline values: CDR1 ENHRY, CDR2 SYGVKD. The CDR3 DNA reads as TGTGCCACCTACACGGACAGGGGAAAGAACATTCAGTACTTC. Translated: CATYTDRGKNIQYF.